The entry below describes one T cell receptor beta chain. Its antigen remains unknown. The entry originates in a study of long-term antiretroviral therapy in people with HIV. Researchers ran immunoSEQ v3.0 at survey level. Clones were read by immunoSEQ multiplex PCR, and TCRdb kept only the in-frame ones, dropping some. Seen here are 22,000 or so clones, approximately 80% observed once, and the top ten hold roughly 18%. Study-level points and caveats: Information on adherence, resistance and therapy changes was unavailable.

The sequencing used unsorted PBMCs, collected 0.5 years before starting antiretroviral therapy. The sequence derives from a man aged 35 to 55 with HIV.

The CDR3, as DNA: TGTGCCAGCAGCTTACACGCCCGGCGGACAGGGAGAGTGAACTATGGCTACACCTTC. Amino acid sequence: CASSLHARRTGRVNYGYTF. The gene calls are TRBV7-3 and TRBJ1-2; TRBD1 matches 8 bases. The ends lost 2 bases at V and 2 bases at J; junction bases unmatched: 16. Per germline, CDR1 SGHTA and CDR2 FQGTGA. CDR3 length: 19 residues.